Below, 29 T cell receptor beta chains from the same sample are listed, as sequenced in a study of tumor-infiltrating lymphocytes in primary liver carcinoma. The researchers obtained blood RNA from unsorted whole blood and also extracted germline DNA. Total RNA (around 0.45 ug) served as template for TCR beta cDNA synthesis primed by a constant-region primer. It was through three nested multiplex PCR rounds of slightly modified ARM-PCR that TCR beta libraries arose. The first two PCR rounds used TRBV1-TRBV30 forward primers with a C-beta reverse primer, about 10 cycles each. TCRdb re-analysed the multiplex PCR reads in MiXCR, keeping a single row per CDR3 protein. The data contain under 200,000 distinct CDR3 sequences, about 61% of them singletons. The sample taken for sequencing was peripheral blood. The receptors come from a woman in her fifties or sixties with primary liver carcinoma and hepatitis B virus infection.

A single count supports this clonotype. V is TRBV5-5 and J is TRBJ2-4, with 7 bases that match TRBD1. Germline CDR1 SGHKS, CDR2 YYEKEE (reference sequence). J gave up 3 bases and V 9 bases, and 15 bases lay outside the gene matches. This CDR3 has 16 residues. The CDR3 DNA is TGTGCCAAGAACCAAGGACAGGATTTGCGCAAAAACATTCAGTACTTC. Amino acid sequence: CAKNQGQDLRKNIQYF.

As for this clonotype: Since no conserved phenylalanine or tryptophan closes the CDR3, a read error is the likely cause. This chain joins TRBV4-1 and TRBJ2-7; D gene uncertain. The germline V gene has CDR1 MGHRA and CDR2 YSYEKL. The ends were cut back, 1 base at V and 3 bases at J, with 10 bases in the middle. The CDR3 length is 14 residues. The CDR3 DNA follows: TGCGCCAGCAGCCAAGCGGGCGCTTACTACGAGCAGTACCTC. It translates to CASSQAGAYYEQYL.

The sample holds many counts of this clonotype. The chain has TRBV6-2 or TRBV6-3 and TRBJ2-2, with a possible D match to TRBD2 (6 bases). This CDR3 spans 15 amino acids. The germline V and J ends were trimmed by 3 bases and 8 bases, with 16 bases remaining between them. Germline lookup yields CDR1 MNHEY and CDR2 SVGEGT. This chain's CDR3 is CASSYLVGSSGELFF. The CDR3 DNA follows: TGTGCCAGCAGTTATTTAGTCGGGAGCTCTGGGGAGCTGTTTTTT.

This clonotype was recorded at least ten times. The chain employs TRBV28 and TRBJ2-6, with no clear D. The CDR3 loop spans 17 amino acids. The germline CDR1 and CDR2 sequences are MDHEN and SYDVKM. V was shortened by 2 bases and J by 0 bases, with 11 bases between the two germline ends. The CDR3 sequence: CASSLGESDSGANVLTF. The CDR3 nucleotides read TGTGCCAGCAGTTTAGGGGAATCGGACTCTGGGGCCAACGTCCTGACTTTC.

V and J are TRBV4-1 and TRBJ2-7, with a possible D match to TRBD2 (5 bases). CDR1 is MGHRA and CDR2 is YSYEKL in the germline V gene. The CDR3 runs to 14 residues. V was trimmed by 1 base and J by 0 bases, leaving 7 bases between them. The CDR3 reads CASSQAEGSYEQYF. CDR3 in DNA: TGCGCCAGCAGCCAAGCCGAGGGCTCCTACGAGCAGTACTTC.

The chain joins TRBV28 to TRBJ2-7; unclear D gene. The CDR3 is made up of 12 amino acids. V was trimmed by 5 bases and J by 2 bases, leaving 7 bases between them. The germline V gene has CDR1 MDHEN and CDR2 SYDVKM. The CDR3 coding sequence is TGTGCCAGCAGTACAGAGACCTACGAGCAGTACTTC. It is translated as CASSTETYEQYF.

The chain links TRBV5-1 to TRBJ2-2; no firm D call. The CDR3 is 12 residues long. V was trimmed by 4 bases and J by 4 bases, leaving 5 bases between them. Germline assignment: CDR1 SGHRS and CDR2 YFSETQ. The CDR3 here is CASSPLTGELFF. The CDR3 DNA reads TGCGCCAGCAGCCCGCTCACCGGGGAGCTGTTTTTT.

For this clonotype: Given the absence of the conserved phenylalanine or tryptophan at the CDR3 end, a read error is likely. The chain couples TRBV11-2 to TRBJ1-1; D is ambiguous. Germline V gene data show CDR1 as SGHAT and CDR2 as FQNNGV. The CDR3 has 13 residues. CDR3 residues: CASSLEGNAEAFS. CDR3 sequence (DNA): TGTGCCAGCAGCTTAGAGGGGAACGCTGAAGCTTTCTCT.

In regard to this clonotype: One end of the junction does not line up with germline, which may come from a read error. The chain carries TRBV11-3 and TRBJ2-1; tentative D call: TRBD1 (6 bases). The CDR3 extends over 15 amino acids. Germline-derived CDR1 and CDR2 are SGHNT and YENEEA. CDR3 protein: CAISPPGVRDNEQFF. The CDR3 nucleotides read TGTGCCATCAGCCCCCCAGGGGTAAGAGACAATGAGCAGTTCTTC.

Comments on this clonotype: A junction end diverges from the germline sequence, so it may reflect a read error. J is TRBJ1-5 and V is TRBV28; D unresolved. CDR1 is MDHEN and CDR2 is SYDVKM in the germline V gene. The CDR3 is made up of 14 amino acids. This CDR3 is CASNGLFGDQPQRF. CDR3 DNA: TGTGCCAGCAATGGACTGTTTGGCGATCAGCCCCAGCGTTTT.

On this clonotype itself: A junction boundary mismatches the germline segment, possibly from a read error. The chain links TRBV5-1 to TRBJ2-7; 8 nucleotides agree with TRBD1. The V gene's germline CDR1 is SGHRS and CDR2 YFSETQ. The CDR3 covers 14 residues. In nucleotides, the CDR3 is TGCGCCAGCAGCCCCCGTGACAACAGGGGGGAGCTGTACTTC. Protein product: CASSPRDNRGELYF.

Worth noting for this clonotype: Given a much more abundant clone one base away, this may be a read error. DNA for the CDR3: TGTGCCAGCGGCTTAAGGGGGGCAACTAATGAAAAACTGTTTTTT. Translating it yields CASGLRGATNEKLFF. J is TRBJ1-4 and V is TRBV7-8; TRBD1 might be the D (6 bases). The germline V gene has CDR1 SGHVS and CDR2 FQNEAQ. The CDR3 spans 15 residues.

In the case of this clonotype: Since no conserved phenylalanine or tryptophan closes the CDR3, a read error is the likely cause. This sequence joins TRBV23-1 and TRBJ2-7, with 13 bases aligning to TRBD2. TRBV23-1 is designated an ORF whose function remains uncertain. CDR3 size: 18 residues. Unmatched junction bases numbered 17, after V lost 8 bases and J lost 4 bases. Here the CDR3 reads CASPPPSVRTSGSYEQYC. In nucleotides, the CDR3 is TGCGCCAGCCCTCCGCCGTCTGTCAGGACTAGCGGGAGTTACGAGCAGTACTGC.

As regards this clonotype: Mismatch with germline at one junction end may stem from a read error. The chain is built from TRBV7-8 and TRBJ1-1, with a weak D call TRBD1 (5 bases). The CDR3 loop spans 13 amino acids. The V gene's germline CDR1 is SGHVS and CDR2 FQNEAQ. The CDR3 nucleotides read TGTGTCAGCAGCTTAGAGCAACGGACAGAAGCTTTCTTT. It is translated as CVSSLEQRTEAFF.

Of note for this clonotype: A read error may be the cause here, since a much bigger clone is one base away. The CDR3 loop reads CASNQQVRVRSAEQFF. In DNA, the CDR3 is TGTGCCAGCAACCAACAGGTGAGGGTCCGCAGCGCTGAGCAGTTCTTC. V is TRBV12-3 or TRBV12-4 and J is TRBJ2-1; tentatively, D is TRBD1 or TRBD2 (5 bases each). V was trimmed by 7 bases and J by 9 bases, leaving 25 bases between them. CDR3 length equals 16 residues.

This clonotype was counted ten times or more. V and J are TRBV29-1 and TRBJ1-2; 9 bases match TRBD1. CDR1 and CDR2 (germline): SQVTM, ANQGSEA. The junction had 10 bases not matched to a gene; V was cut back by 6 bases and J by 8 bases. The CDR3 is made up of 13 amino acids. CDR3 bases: TGCAGCGTCCAAATTGGACAGGGGATGGGCTACACCTTC. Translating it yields CSVQIGQGMGYTF.

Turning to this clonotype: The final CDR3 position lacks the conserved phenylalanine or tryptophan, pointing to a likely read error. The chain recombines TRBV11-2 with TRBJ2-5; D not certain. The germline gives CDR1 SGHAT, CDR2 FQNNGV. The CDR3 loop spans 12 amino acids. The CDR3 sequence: CTSSLDGRSQYS. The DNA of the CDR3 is TGTACCAGCAGCTTAGATGGGCGCAGCCAGTACTCC.

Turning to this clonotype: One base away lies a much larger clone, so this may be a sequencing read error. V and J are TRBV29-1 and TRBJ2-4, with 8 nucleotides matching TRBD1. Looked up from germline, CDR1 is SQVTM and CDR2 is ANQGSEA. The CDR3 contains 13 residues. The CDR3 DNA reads TGCGGCGTTGCCTGGACAGGGCAGAACATTCAGTACTTC. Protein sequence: CGVAWTGQNIQYF.

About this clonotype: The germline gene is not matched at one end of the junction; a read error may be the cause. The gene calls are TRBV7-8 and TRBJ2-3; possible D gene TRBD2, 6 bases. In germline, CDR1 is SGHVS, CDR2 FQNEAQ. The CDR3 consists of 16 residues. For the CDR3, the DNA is TGTGCCAGCAGCTCCAGGCGTGCGGGAAGCACAGATACGCACTATTTT. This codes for CASSSRRAGSTDTHYF.

The CDR3 DNA reads as TGTGCCAGCAGCTTAACTAGCTGGGGGACCTACAATGAGCAGTTCTTC. This sequence encodes CASSLTSWGTYNEQFF. The chain combines TRBV11-2 with TRBJ2-1, with D possibly being TRBD2 (6 bases). The germline CDR1 and CDR2 sequences are SGHAT and FQNNGV. The ends were cut back, 2 bases at V and 2 bases at J, with 13 bases in the middle. The CDR3 is 16 residues long.

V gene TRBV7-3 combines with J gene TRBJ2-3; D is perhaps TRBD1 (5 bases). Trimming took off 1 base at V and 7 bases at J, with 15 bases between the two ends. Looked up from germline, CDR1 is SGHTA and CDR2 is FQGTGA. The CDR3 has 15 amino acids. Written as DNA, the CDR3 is TGTGCCAGCAGCTTAAACCAGGGCCCCTTAAATACGCAGTATTTT. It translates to CASSLNQGPLNTQYF. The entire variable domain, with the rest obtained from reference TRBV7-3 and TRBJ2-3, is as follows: GAGVSQTPSNKVTEKGKYVELRCDPISGHTALYWYRQSLGQGPEFLIYFQGTGAADDSGLPNDRFFAVRPEGSVSTLKIQRTERGDSAVYLCASSLNQGPLNTQYFGPGTRLTVL.

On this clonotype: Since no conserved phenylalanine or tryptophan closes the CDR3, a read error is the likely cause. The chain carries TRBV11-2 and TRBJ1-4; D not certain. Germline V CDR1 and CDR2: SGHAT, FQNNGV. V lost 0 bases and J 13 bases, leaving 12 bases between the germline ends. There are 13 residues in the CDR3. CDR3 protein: CASSLEALSALFL. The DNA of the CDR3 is TGTGCCAGCAGCTTAGAGGCTTTGTCGGCACTGTTTCTT.

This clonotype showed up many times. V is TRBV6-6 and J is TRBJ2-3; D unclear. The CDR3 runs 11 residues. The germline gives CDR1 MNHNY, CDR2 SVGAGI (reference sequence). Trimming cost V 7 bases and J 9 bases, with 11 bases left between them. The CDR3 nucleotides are TGTGCCAGCACGGAAATGGGCACGCAGTATTTT. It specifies CASTEMGTQYF.

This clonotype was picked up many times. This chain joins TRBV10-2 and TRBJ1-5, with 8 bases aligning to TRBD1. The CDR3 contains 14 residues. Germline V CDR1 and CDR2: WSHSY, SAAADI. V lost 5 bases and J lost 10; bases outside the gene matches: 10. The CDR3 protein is CASSRDRTKGPQHF. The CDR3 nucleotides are TGCGCCAGCAGTAGGGACAGGACCAAGGGACCCCAGCATTTT.

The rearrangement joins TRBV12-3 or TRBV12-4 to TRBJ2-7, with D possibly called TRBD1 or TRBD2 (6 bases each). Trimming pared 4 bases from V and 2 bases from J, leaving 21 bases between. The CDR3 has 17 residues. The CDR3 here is CASSSNAQVGGPYEQYF. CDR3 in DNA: TGTGCCAGCAGTTCCAACGCTCAGGTGGGGGGCCCCTACGAGCAGTACTTC.

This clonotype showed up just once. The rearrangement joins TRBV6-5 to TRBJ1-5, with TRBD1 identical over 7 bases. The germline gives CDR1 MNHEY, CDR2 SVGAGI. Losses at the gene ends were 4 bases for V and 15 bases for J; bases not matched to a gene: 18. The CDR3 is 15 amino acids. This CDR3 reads CASSSHRGENQSRHF. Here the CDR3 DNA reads TGTGCCAGCAGTTCCCACAGGGGAGAGAATCAGTCCCGGCATTTT.

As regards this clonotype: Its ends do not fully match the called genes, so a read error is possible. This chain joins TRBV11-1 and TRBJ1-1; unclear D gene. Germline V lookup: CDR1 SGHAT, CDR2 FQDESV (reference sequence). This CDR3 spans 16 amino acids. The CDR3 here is CAISFGHFSGSTEAFF. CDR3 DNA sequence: TGTGCCATCAGCTTTGGCCACTTCTCGGGAAGCACTGAAGCTTTCTTT. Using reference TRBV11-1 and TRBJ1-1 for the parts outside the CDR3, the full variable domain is EAEVAQSPRYKITEKSQAVAFWCDPISGHATLYWYRQILGQGPELLVQFQDESVVDDSQLPKDRFSAERLKGVDSTLKIQPAELGDSAMYLCAISFGHFSGSTEAFFGQGTRLTVV.

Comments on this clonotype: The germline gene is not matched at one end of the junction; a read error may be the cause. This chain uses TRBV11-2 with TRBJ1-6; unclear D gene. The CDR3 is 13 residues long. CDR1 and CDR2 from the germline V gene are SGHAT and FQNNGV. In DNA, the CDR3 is TGTTCCAGCAGCTACGGGAGGGATTCGCCCCTCCACTTT. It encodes CSSSYGRDSPLHF. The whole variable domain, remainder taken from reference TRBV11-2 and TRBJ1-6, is EAGVAQSPRYKIIEKRQSVAFWCNPISGHATLYWYQQILGQGPKLLIQFQNNGVVDDSQLPKDRFSAERLKGVDSTLKIQPAKLEDSAVYLCSSSYGRDSPLHFGNGTRLTVT.

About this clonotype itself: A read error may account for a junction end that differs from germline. DNA for the CDR3: TGCGCCAGCAGTGAGATAGCGGGAGGCTCAGAGCAGTGTTTC. Translated: CASSEIAGGSEQCF. V and J are TRBV10-2 and TRBJ2-7, with 10 bases matching TRBD2. Per germline, CDR1 WSHSY and CDR2 SAAADI. The CDR3 runs to 14 residues.